This T cell receptor beta chain is from a study of blood T cell repertoires in COVID-19 (dated by TCRdb to about 2020). As for the study more broadly: Samples covering the acute and convalescent phases of COVID-19 were provided by collaborators in the United States, Italy and Spain. The material from the prospective study consisted of cDNA or gDNA derived from T cells, B-cell-depleted T cells, or PBMCs. The dataset comprised deeply sampled blood TCRbeta repertoires from subjects exposed to, actively infected with, or recovered from COVID-19. The repertoires were released in a freely available public database intended as a resource for research on the immune response to SARS-CoV-2. Samples came from the ongoing ImmuneRACE study (first 160 participants) plus 1,254 subjects from 6 global collaborators. The sample metadata nearly always contained a de-identified subject ID, COVID-19 status, age in years and sex. Where HLA class I and class II types were available, the types were taken from metadata supplied by the sample provider, not from assay-based typing. What the study reported, not specific to this receptor: How much clinical and demographic metadata was included differed by source and by participant, and the metadata was provided uncurated.

One collaborating source in Seattle enrolled patients during active infection and followed them longitudinally through the course of disease. The collaborating institutions used their own protocols to collect whole blood in K2EDTA tubes. For TCRbeta analysis, collaborator samples were shipped as frozen whole blood, as isolated PBMCs, or as DNA extracted from either sample type. TCRbeta CDR3 regions were amplified from genomic DNA by means of the immunoSEQ Assay, a bias-controlled multiplex PCR. Concerning the study's data processing: The number of nucleated cells in each sample was estimated by amplification of reference gene primers within the assay. To quantify the absolute abundance of each unique TCRbeta CDR3 rearrangement, sequence reads were collapsed and filtered. Productive Simpson clonality was computed per sample as the square root of Simpson's diversity index over productive rearrangements. TCRdb took over this immuneACCESS table, retaining in-frame rearrangements with V and J assigned. Such tables are incomplete; in checked studies, under half of the missing clones stem from an unresolved V gene, and the remainder is unexplained. D and trimming come from the DNA, and the V and J calls and clone size come from that table. This sample lists more than 200,000 clones; about 87% were detected once. 2.7% of the sample is in the top ten clones.

As for this clone: Its antigen is currently not known. Base qualities are not at hand, and no much larger clone is one base apart.

The receptor comes from a man between 25 and 39 years old with COVID-19, enrolled during active disease. Source material: peripheral blood.

The DNA reads as follows: TGTGCCACCAGCCGCGCGACAGTCCCCAATGAGCAGTTCTTC. This translates into CATSRATVPNEQFF. This chain is built from TRBV15 and TRBJ2-1, and possibly TRBD1, on 5 matching bases. Spanning cysteine to phenylalanine, the CDR3 consists of 14 amino acids. Of all the DNA, just the CDR3 is kept, 42 bases in frame from base 1. V gives up 5 bases and J gives up 6 bases, and the segment between their germline ends measures 14 bases. For CDR1 and CDR2, the germline V gene (reference sequence) lists LNHNV and YYDKDF.